The 15 T cell receptor beta chains below come from one sample, sequenced in a study of blood T cell repertoires in COVID-19. Sequencing used immunoSEQ multiplex PCR; TCRdb keeps in-frame clones, though not all of them. The sample yields 400,000 or so clones, around nine tenths seen once. The sequenced sample was peripheral blood. These receptors came from a human donor in a cohort sampled during active COVID-19.

This clone was recorded only once. The rearrangement links TRBV20-1 to TRBJ1-5; D is unresolved. The CDR3 is 12 residues long. The germline gives CDR1 DFQATT, CDR2 SNEGSKA (reference sequence). V lost 3 bases to trimming and J lost 5 bases, with 8 bases between them. The CDR3 sequence is CSASKPDQPQHF. As DNA, the CDR3 is TGCAGTGCTAGTAAGCCGGATCAGCCCCAGCATTTT.

This chain uses TRBV7-8 with TRBJ1-3; no clear D gene. The CDR3 loop spans 13 amino acids. Germline CDR1 SGHVS, CDR2 FQNEAQ. V lost 4 bases and J 4 bases, leaving 8 bases between the germline ends. In DNA form, the CDR3 reads TGTGCCAGCAGCTCATCACTCGGAAACACCATATATTTT. This sequence encodes CASSSSLGNTIYF. The full variable domain, with the rest looked up from reference TRBV7-8 and TRBJ1-3, is GAGVSQSPRYKVAKRGQDVALRCDPISGHVSLFWYQQALGQGPEFLTYFQNEAQLDKSGLPSDRFFAERPEGSVSTLKIQRTQQEDSAVYLCASSSSLGNTIYFGEGSWLTVV.

This rearrangement joins TRBV5-1 to TRBJ2-3, with TRBD2 as a possible D gene (6 bases). This CDR3 is 15 amino acids long. Per germline, CDR1 SGHRS and CDR2 YFSETQ. V lost 1 base to trimming and J lost 6 bases, with 15 bases between them. As DNA, the CDR3 is TGCGCCAGCAGCTTGAGCTTAGCGGTCCAGGATACGCAGTATTTT. Translating gives CASSLSLAVQDTQYF.

The chain is built from TRBV3-1 (or the pseudogene TRBV3-2) and TRBJ1-5; D is uncertain. The V end lost 4 bases, the J end lost 2 bases, and 12 bases lay between the germline ends. Germline V lookup: CDR1 LGHDT, CDR2 YNNKEL (reference sequence). The CDR3 extends over 15 amino acids. The CDR3 spells CASSPTRGGNQPQHF. CDR3 sequence (DNA): TGTGCCAGCAGCCCAACGCGGGGTGGCAATCAGCCCCAGCATTTT.

The J gene is TRBJ1-5, the V gene TRBV28; no clear D. CDR3 size: 14 residues. V shed 5 bases and J shed 0 bases, with 8 bases lying between them. The germline gives CDR1 MDHEN, CDR2 SYDVKM. The CDR3 coding sequence is TGTGCCAGCAGTCAAACTAATAGCAATCAGCCCCAGCATTTT. As protein: CASSQTNSNQPQHF.

The chain carries TRBV5-1 and TRBJ2-5, with 9 bases lining up with TRBD2. J lost 3 bases, V lost 4 bases, and 10 bases had no gene match. The CDR3 spans 16 residues. Germline CDR1 SGHRS, CDR2 YFSETQ. The CDR3 sequence: CASSILAGAGKETQYF. CDR3 nucleotides: TGCGCCAGCAGCATCTTAGCGGGGGCCGGTAAAGAGACCCAGTACTTC.

The chain carries TRBV7-3 and TRBJ1-6; D is ambiguous. CDR1 SGHTA and CDR2 FQGTGA come from the germline V gene. Trimming pared 5 bases from V and 9 bases from J, leaving 14 bases between. The CDR3 is 14 residues long. CDR3 sequence reads: CASSQGPRGSPLHF. DNA for the CDR3: TGTGCCAGCAGCCAAGGGCCTCGGGGTTCACCCCTCCACTTT.

The chain is built from TRBV7-9 and TRBJ1-1; D is ambiguous. The CDR3 sequence is 14 residues long. Trimming removed 7 bases from V and 3 bases from J, with 15 bases in between. CDR1 SEHNR and CDR2 FQNEAQ come from the germline V gene (reference sequence). CDR3 sequence reads: CASTSTPGYTEAFF. CDR3 nucleotides: TGTGCCAGCACCTCAACCCCGGGGTACACTGAAGCTTTCTTT.

V and J are TRBV12-3 or TRBV12-4 and TRBJ2-7, with no clear D. V dropped 6 bases and J dropped 7 bases, with 16 bases sitting between them. The CDR3 loop spans 13 amino acids. The CDR3 DNA is TGTGCCAGCAGCTCCCGCGCAAATAGTGAGCAGTACTTC. Its translation is CASSSRANSEQYF.

In regard to this clone: A junction end diverges from the germline sequence, so it may reflect a read error. This chain uses TRBV7-7 with TRBJ2-3, with a possible D match to TRBD2 (6 bases). The CDR3 totals 13 residues. The V gene's germline CDR1 is SSHAT and CDR2 FNYEAQ (reference sequence). CDR3 protein: CASSDGTPNTQYF. In nucleotides, the CDR3 is TGTGCTAGCAGCGACGGGACTCCGAATACGCAGTATTTT.

This sequence joins TRBV12-5 and TRBJ1-2; 7 nucleotides align to TRBD1. Germline lookup yields CDR1 LGHNT and CDR2 FRNRAP. V was pared by 6 bases and J by 8 bases, with 12 bases of the junction left unmatched. The CDR3 covers 14 residues. The CDR3 DNA sequence: TGTGCTAGTGGCGAACAGGGGTCCCCAGACGGCTACACCTTC. Its translation: CASGEQGSPDGYTF.

J is TRBJ2-7 and V is TRBV7-9; 11 nucleotides align to TRBD2. This CDR3 comprises 14 residues. V dropped 3 bases and J dropped 3; count of bases not matched to a gene: 1. Germline V gene data show CDR1 as SEHNR and CDR2 as FQNEAQ (reference sequence). For the CDR3, the DNA is TGTGCCAGCAGCTTTACTAGCGGGAGCTACGAGCAGTACTTC. This translates into CASSFTSGSYEQYF.

The J gene is TRBJ2-7, the V gene TRBV9; 12 bases agree with TRBD1. The CDR3 is made up of 16 amino acids. Germline trimming cut 2 bases from V and 3 bases from J; bases unmatched to any gene: 6. CDR1 and CDR2 from the germline V gene are SGDLS and YYNGEE. The CDR3 loop reads CASSVGTGGGFYEQYF. The CDR3, as DNA: TGTGCCAGCAGCGTTGGGACAGGGGGCGGTTTCTACGAGCAGTACTTC. Full variable domain (outside the CDR3, taken from reference TRBV9 and TRBJ2-7): DSGVTQTPKHLITATGQRVTLRCSPRSGDLSVYWYQQSLDQGLQFLIQYYNGEERAKGNILERFSAQQFPDLHSELNLSSLELGDSALYFCASSVGTGGGFYEQYFGPGTRLTVT.

The genes are TRBV4-1 and TRBJ2-7, with D possibly being TRBD1 (6 bases). Trimming cost V 3 bases and J 0 bases, with 12 bases left between them. The CDR3 contains 15 residues. From germline, CDR1 is MGHRA and CDR2 YSYEKL. The CDR3 DNA reads as TGCGCCAGCAGCCAGGTTAGGGGGACCTCCTACGAGCAGTACTTC. Translation: CASSQVRGTSYEQYF.

This sequence joins TRBV4-2 and TRBJ1-2; 9 bases agree with TRBD1. Germline loops: CDR1 LGHNA, CDR2 YNFKEQ. The CDR3 is made up of 15 amino acids. The V segment lost 4 bases and the J segment 7 bases; nucleotides outside the gene matches: 10. CDR3 sequence reads: CASSPDWTGVRGYTF. The CDR3 DNA follows: TGTGCCAGCAGCCCAGATTGGACAGGGGTCCGTGGCTACACCTTC.